Presented here are 20 T cell receptor beta chains from one specimen sequenced in a study of T cell responses to AZD1222 COVID-19 vaccine. Sequencing was performed with immunoSEQ multiplex PCR; in TCRdb, only in-frame clones are kept and a portion is missing. The sample has 150,000 or so clones, 80% to 90% seen once; the top ten hold about 5%. The sequencing used peripheral blood, collected on day 0 of AZD1222 vaccination. The receptors were gathered from an adult in good health.

This chain links TRBV7-2 with TRBJ1-5, with a possible D match to TRBD1 (5 bases). The CDR3 has 15 amino acids. CDR1 is SGHTA and CDR2 is FQGNSA in the germline V gene. Trimming removed 6 bases at V and 12 bases at J, with 24 bases between. The CDR3 DNA reads as TGTGCCAGCAGTCCCGCGGGGCAGCCAGGGATTCGCCAGCATTTT. It translates to CASSPAGQPGIRQHF.

This chain links TRBV6-5 with TRBJ1-5; D not resolved. CDR3 length: 13 residues. V was pared by 6 bases and J by 2 bases, with 8 bases between. Germline V gives CDR1 MNHEY, CDR2 SVGAGI. The CDR3, as DNA: TGTGCCAGCAGCCAACTCCGCAATCAGCCCCAGCATTTT. Residues: CASSQLRNQPQHF.

The chain couples TRBV7-2 to TRBJ1-1; D gene unclear. Per germline, CDR1 SGHTA and CDR2 FQGNSA. This CDR3 spans 11 amino acids. V shed 2 bases and J shed 3 bases, with 1 base lying between them. This CDR3 is CASSLYTEAFF. The DNA for the CDR3 is TGTGCCAGCAGCTTATACACTGAAGCTTTCTTT.

J is TRBJ2-7 and V is TRBV13, with a tentative D call TRBD1 (6 bases). Trimming left V 8 bases short and J 7 bases short, with 21 bases between. Germline values: CDR1 PRHDT, CDR2 FYEKMQ (reference sequence). This CDR3 comprises 14 residues. This CDR3 is CASSRNRDLGEQYF. The DNA of the CDR3 is TGTGCCAGCTCCCGGAACAGGGACCTGGGGGAGCAGTACTTC.

The chain carries TRBV10-3 and TRBJ2-1; D may be TRBD2 (6 bases). Germline assignment: CDR1 ENHRY and CDR2 SYGVKD. This CDR3 contains 13 residues. The V and J ends lost 2 bases and 15 bases respectively, with 17 bases between them. The CDR3 nucleotides read TGTGCCATCAGTGAGGAACCGGGACTTAGCGTGTTCTTC. Residues: CAISEEPGLSVFF.

The gene calls are TRBV18 and TRBJ1-2; tentatively, D is TRBD1 (6 bases). The CDR3 sequence is 15 residues long. Germline CDR1 reads KGHSH; CDR2 reads LQKENI. Trimming removed 2 bases at V and 3 bases at J, with 13 bases between. As DNA, the CDR3 is TGTGCCAGCTCACCAGCGGGACAAGGAGACTATGGCTACACCTTC. The encoded protein is CASSPAGQGDYGYTF.

This clone was counted a few times. The chain recombines TRBV7-8 with TRBJ2-1; D is possibly TRBD1 (6 bases). The CDR3 runs 16 residues. V was pared by 2 bases and J by 4 bases, with 15 bases between. CDR1 SGHVS and CDR2 FQNEAQ come from the germline V gene. In DNA, the CDR3 is TGTGCCAGCAGCTTAACAACAGGGACCCTTTACAATGAGCAGTTCTTC. Translating gives CASSLTTGTLYNEQFF.

The chain recombines TRBV6-5 with TRBJ1-5; unclear D gene. V was clipped by 8 bases and J by 6 bases, with 14 bases between them. The germline V gene encodes CDR1 MNHEY and CDR2 SVGAGI. The CDR3 totals 13 residues. CDR3 amino acids: CASGVGRGQPQHF. CDR3 DNA sequence: TGTGCCAGCGGAGTCGGGCGGGGTCAGCCCCAGCATTTT.

The rearrangement joins TRBV5-1 to TRBJ2-2; 7 bases match TRBD2. Per germline, CDR1 SGHRS and CDR2 YFSETQ. The V gene end was trimmed by 1 base and the J gene end by 3 bases; junction bases not matched to a gene: 3. The CDR3 totals 15 residues. The CDR3 sequence: CASSLLAGDTGELFF. CDR3 nucleotide sequence: TGCGCCAGCAGCTTGTTGGCGGGAGACACCGGGGAGCTGTTTTTT.

CDR3 sequence (DNA): TGTGCCACCAGTCAGGGGAACTATGGCTACACCTTC. This sequence encodes CATSQGNYGYTF. The chain recombines TRBV15 with TRBJ1-2, with a weak D call TRBD1 (6 bases). Germline CDR1 reads LNHNV; CDR2 reads YYDKDF (reference sequence). The CDR3 sequence is 12 residues long. Trimming left V 6 bases short and J 2 bases short, with 7 bases between.

The V and J genes are TRBV29-1 and TRBJ2-7, with 10 bases fitting TRBD1. Trimming cost V 6 bases and J 6 bases; bases outside gene matches: 17. The CDR3 spans 16 residues. Germline V gene sequence: CDR1 SQVTM, CDR2 ANQGSEA. CDR3 in DNA: TGCAGCGTAACTGGGGGACCATCGGGACAGGGGTTCGAGCAGTACTTC. This codes for CSVTGGPSGQGFEQYF.

The chain has TRBV19 and TRBJ2-1; 7 positions agree with TRBD1. Trimming took 6 bases from V and 4 from J; bases not matched to a gene: 9. Germline loops: CDR1 LNHDA, CDR2 SQIVND (reference sequence). The CDR3 runs 15 residues. DNA of the CDR3: TGTGCCAGTAGCCGCAGGGGACAGTCGTACAATGAGCAGTTCTTC. Its translation: CASSRRGQSYNEQFF.

This clone was recorded once. The genes are TRBV4-3 and TRBJ1-3; D ambiguous. The germline V gene encodes CDR1 LGHNA and CDR2 YSLEER. Trimming removed 1 base from V and 2 bases from J, with 3 bases in between. The CDR3 runs to 13 residues. The CDR3 here is CASSQVAGNTIYF. The CDR3 coding sequence is TGCGCCAGCAGCCAAGTTGCTGGAAACACCATATATTTT.

This chain joins TRBV10-3 and TRBJ1-3, with D hard to call. This CDR3 spans 15 amino acids. Germline CDR1 and CDR2: ENHRY and SYGVKD. Trimming removed 0 bases at V and 2 bases at J, with 8 bases between. CDR3 amino acids: CAISESGPPGNTIYF. The CDR3 DNA is TGTGCCATCAGTGAGTCAGGCCCTCCTGGAAACACCATATATTTT.

The genes are TRBV23-1 and TRBJ1-6; 7 bases align to TRBD1. TRBV23-1 is designated an ORF whose function remains uncertain. Unmatched junction bases numbered 12, after V lost 6 bases and J lost 10 bases. The CDR3 contains 15 residues. The CDR3 loop reads CASSRTTGVKSPLHF. The DNA for the CDR3 is TGCGCCAGCAGCCGTACCACAGGGGTAAAGTCACCCCTCCACTTT.

The CDR3 coding sequence is TGTGCCAGCAGCTTCGCCTCAGGGCGTGAGACCCAGTACTTC. It translates to CASSFASGRETQYF. This chain links TRBV7-9 with TRBJ2-5; D perhaps matches TRBD1 (5 bases). Looked up from germline, CDR1 is SEHNR and CDR2 is FQNEAQ (reference sequence). Trimming stripped 3 bases from V and 5 bases from J, with 13 bases between. This CDR3 is 14 amino acids long.

The chain is built from TRBV5-1 and TRBJ2-5; the D is unclear. V was clipped by 0 bases and J by 4 bases, with 10 bases between them. The V gene's germline CDR1 is SGHRS and CDR2 YFSETQ. CDR3 length: 14 residues. For the CDR3, the DNA is TGCGCCAGCAGCTTGGATTTGGGTCGAGAGACCCAGTACTTC. Translated, it gives CASSLDLGRETQYF.

The chain joins TRBV28 to TRBJ1-5; weak D call: TRBD1 (6 bases). CDR1 and CDR2 from the germline V gene are MDHEN and SYDVKM. V shed 6 bases and J shed 4 bases, with 13 bases lying between them. CDR3 length: 14 residues. The CDR3 DNA is TGTGCCAGCAGCGGGGGCTTGGGGAATCAGCCCCAGCATTTT. It is translated as CASSGGLGNQPQHF.

The rearrangement joins TRBV20-1 to TRBJ1-6, with D hard to call. Per germline, CDR1 DFQATT and CDR2 SNEGSKA (reference sequence). Trimming took 3 bases from V and 7 from J, leaving 4 bases between them. This CDR3 contains 11 residues. The CDR3, as DNA: TGCAGTGCTAGGATGAATTCACCCCTCCACTTT. Amino acids: CSARMNSPLHF.

This clone was found once. The chain carries TRBV7-9 and TRBJ2-7; no clear D gene. Germline CDR1 reads SEHNR; CDR2 reads FQNEAQ (reference sequence). V was shortened by 2 bases and J by 4 bases, with 6 bases between the two germline ends. The CDR3 loop spans 12 amino acids. The CDR3 reads CASSLTVYEQYF. DNA for the CDR3: TGTGCCAGCAGCTTAACAGTTTACGAGCAGTACTTC.